Presented here are 2 T cell receptor beta chains from one specimen sequenced in a study of cytotoxic CD8 clonotypes in ibrutinib-treated CLL. This table comes from immunoSEQ multiplex PCR, and its TCRdb copy is limited to in-frame clones, with some not included. Among fewer than 100,000 clones listed, around 83% were seen once. Sequenced here: PBMCs, sampled before ibrutinib treatment. These receptors were taken from a human donor with chronic lymphocytic leukemia.

V gene TRBV18 combines with J gene TRBJ2-7; maybe TRBD2 (7 bases). V lost 3 bases and J 2 bases, leaving 20 bases between the germline ends. Germline CDR1 KGHSH, CDR2 LQKENI. The CDR3 contains 17 residues. CDR3 residues: CASSPPRQGGRAYEQYF. As DNA, the CDR3 is TGTGCCAGCTCACCGCCCAGACAAGGGGGGAGGGCCTACGAGCAGTACTTC.

The chain combines TRBV19 with TRBJ2-7; TRBD1 agrees at 7 bases. Germline V gene sequence: CDR1 LNHDA, CDR2 SQIVND (reference sequence). The CDR3 totals 13 residues. J was trimmed by 1 base and V by 5 bases; bases with no gene match: 2. CDR3 loop: CASSLGQSYEQYF. CDR3 bases: TGTGCCAGTAGTTTGGGACAGTCCTACGAGCAGTACTTC.